The 29 T cell receptor beta chains below were found in one sample sequenced in a study of T cells in Graves' hyperthyroidism and ophthalmopathy. TCR beta CDR3 regions were amplified from RNA. In the first-round RT-PCR of the TCR CDR3, the HTBI primer set was used. TCRdb analysed the multiplex PCR reads with MiXCR anew, one entry per CDR3 protein. This sample has about 98,000 distinct CDR3 sequences, with roughly 37% found just once. The sample taken for sequencing was peripheral blood or thyroid tissue (not recorded which). These receptors were obtained from a woman aged 25-40 years with Graves' hyperthyroidism.

This clonotype was seen repeatedly, ten times or more. CDR3 sequence: CASSLDGTGELFF. As DNA, the CDR3 is TGCGCCAGCAGCTTGGACGGGACCGGGGAGCTGTTTTTT. The genes are TRBV5-1 and TRBJ2-2; no definite D call. The CDR3 sequence is 13 residues long. Trimming stripped 0 bases from V and 5 bases from J, with 5 bases between. The germline gives CDR1 SGHRS, CDR2 YFSETQ.

This clonotype was detected once. The V gene is TRBV10-3, the J gene TRBJ2-7; TRBD1 matches at 7 bases. The CDR3 spans 15 residues. The V gene's germline CDR1 is ENHRY and CDR2 SYGVKD. J was trimmed by 3 bases and V by 3 bases; bases with no gene match: 8. The CDR3 region is CAISDPGTVNYEQYF. The CDR3 nucleotides read TGTGCCATCAGTGACCCCGGGACAGTGAACTACGAGCAGTACTTC.

The gene calls are TRBV24-1 and TRBJ2-7; 7 bases match TRBD1. The junction had 11 bases not matched to a gene; V was cut back by 2 bases and J by 2 bases. CDR3 length: 17 residues. Germline CDR1 is KGHDR and CDR2 is SFDVKD. The CDR3 nucleotides read TGTGCCACCAGTGATTCGCAGACAGGGTACGGGGCCTACGAGCAGTACTTC. It codes for CATSDSQTGYGAYEQYF.

This rearrangement joins TRBV9 to TRBJ2-7; 7 bases match TRBD1. With V trimmed by 3 bases and J by 2 bases, 2 bases remained unmatched. CDR1 is SGDLS, CDR2 YYNGEE, per germline. The CDR3 spans 13 residues. The DNA for the CDR3 is TGTGCCAGCAGCGCGGGACAGACCTACGAGCAGTACTTC. Its translation is CASSAGQTYEQYF.

Ten or more counts support this clonotype. The chain carries TRBV10-3 and TRBJ2-3; D unresolved. This CDR3 has 12 residues. The germline V gene has CDR1 ENHRY and CDR2 SYGVKD. V lost 8 bases, J lost 5 bases, and 11 bases lay in between. The CDR3 sequence is CAIGLSGDTQYF. DNA for the CDR3: TGTGCCATCGGCCTTTCGGGAGATACGCAGTATTTT.

This clonotype was picked up one time. V is TRBV15 and J is TRBJ2-7; TRBD2 might be the D (6 bases). Judging by the DNA end, TRBJ2-5 fits better; the J call may be wrong. The length of the CDR3 is 14 residues. Germline V lookup: CDR1 LNHNV, CDR2 YYDKDF (reference sequence). The CDR3 reads CATSSRGVQETQYF. The CDR3 DNA is TGTGCCACCAGCAGCCGCGGGGTTCAAGAGACCCAGTACTTC.

At least ten counts were recorded for this clonotype. The rearrangement links TRBV6-6 to TRBJ2-7; D uncertain. Trimming left V 2 bases short and J 7 bases short, with 18 bases between. CDR1 MNHNY and CDR2 SVGAGI come from the germline V gene (reference sequence). CDR3 length equals 15 residues. The DNA of the CDR3 is TGTGCCAGCAGTTACACAGCAGCCGGTCGAAAAGAGCAGTACTTC. Translation gives CASSYTAAGRKEQYF.

By proportion, this clonotype is medium-sized. V usage is TRBV13 and J usage is TRBJ2-6; D may correspond to TRBD1 or TRBD2 (7 bases each). Trimming stripped 3 bases from V and 0 bases from J, with 12 bases between. This CDR3 is 17 amino acids long. Germline CDR1 reads PRHDT; CDR2 reads FYEKMQ (reference sequence). The DNA for the CDR3 is TGTGCCAGCAGCTTCAGGGGGGGTTACTCTGGGGCCAACGTCCTGACTTTC. Amino acids: CASSFRGGYSGANVLTF. The full variable domain, with the rest looked up from reference TRBV13 and TRBJ2-6, is AAGVIQSPRHLIKEKRETATLKCYPIPRHDTVYWYQQGPGQDPQFLISFYEKMQSDKGSIPDRFSAQQFSDYHSELNMSSLELGDSALYFCASSFRGGYSGANVLTFGAGSRLTVL.

Points on this clonotype: The conserved closing phenylalanine or tryptophan is absent in this CDR3, likely reflecting a read error. Here the CDR3 reads CASRELNSNQPQHS. In DNA, the CDR3 is TGTGCCAGCCGCGAGCTTAATAGCAATCAGCCCCAGCATTCT. The chain is built from TRBV9 and TRBJ1-5; D is ambiguous. Germline CDR1 reads SGDLS; CDR2 reads YYNGEE. The CDR3 is 14 residues long. V gave up 7 bases and J gave up 0 bases, with 11 bases separating them.

The chain is built from TRBV12-3 or TRBV12-4 and TRBJ1-1; TRBD1 aligns across 7 bases. The V segment lost 7 bases and the J segment 10 bases; nucleotides outside the gene matches: 9. CDR3 length equals 12 residues. The CDR3 here is CASNFGEGAAFF. The CDR3 DNA sequence: TGTGCCAGCAACTTTGGGGAGGGGGCAGCTTTCTTT.

This clonotype ranks as medium-sized. The rearrangement uses TRBV2 and TRBJ1-6, with D unresolved. Germline CDR1 reads SNHLY; CDR2 reads FYNNEI. This CDR3 region has 14 residues. V was cut by 7 bases and J by 7 bases, with 14 bases left in between. The CDR3 is CASIGSERNSPLHF. For the CDR3, the DNA is TGTGCCAGCATAGGGAGTGAAAGGAATTCACCCCTCCACTTT.

V and J are TRBV19 and TRBJ1-1; TRBD1 matches 7 bases. The CDR3 contains 15 residues. Trimming took 5 bases from V and 1 from J; bases not matched to a gene: 7. Germline V gene lookup returns CDR1 LNHDA and CDR2 SQIVND (reference sequence). The CDR3 nucleotides read TGTGCCAGTAGTTCACCACAGGGGCGGAACACTGAAGCTTTCTTT. Protein: CASSSPQGRNTEAFF.

To note about this clonotype: Possible read error: a much larger clone is one base away. V and J are TRBV20-1 and TRBJ2-3; no reliable D call. Trimming took 0 bases from V and 4 from J, leaving 11 bases between them. This CDR3 has 14 amino acids. Per the germline V gene, CDR1 is DFQATT and CDR2 is SNEGSKA (reference sequence). The CDR3 DNA is TGCAGTGCTAGAGATGTCCTTCTCGCAGATACGCAGTATTTT. Its protein product is CSARDVLLADTQYF.

This clonotype was counted at least ten times. The V call is TRBV30, the J call TRBJ2-6, with 7 bases that match TRBD1. Trimming took 4 bases from V and 0 from J; bases not matched to a gene: 6. The V gene's germline CDR1 is GTSNPN and CDR2 SVGIG (reference sequence). The CDR3 consists of 16 residues. The CDR3 sequence: CAWNRAGGSGANVLTF. The CDR3 region has the DNA TGTGCCTGGAATCGAGCAGGGGGCTCTGGGGCCAACGTCCTGACTTTC.

In this sample, this clonotype turned up many times. This rearrangement joins TRBV5-8 to TRBJ1-6, with a tentative D call TRBD1 (5 bases). Germline V gene data show CDR1 as SGHTS and CDR2 as YDEGEE. This CDR3 comprises 14 residues. Trimming stripped 0 bases from V and 7 bases from J, with 8 bases between. The CDR3 sequence is CASSLDRTNSPLHF. CDR3 in DNA: TGTGCCAGCAGCTTGGACAGGACAAATTCACCCCTCCACTTT.

This clonotype was seen ten or more times. The chain has TRBV9 and TRBJ1-1; D gene unclear. The germline gives CDR1 SGDLS, CDR2 YYNGEE. The CDR3 totals 13 residues. V lost 5 bases and J 2 bases, leaving 10 bases between the germline ends. The CDR3 DNA follows: TGTGCCAGCAGGAATCCGGGAAACACTGAAGCTTTCTTT. Its protein product is CASRNPGNTEAFF. The whole variable domain, filled in from reference TRBV9 and TRBJ1-1, reads DSGVTQTPKHLITATGQRVTLRCSPRSGDLSVYWYQQSLDQGLQFLIQYYNGEERAKGNILERFSAQQFPDLHSELNLSSLELGDSALYFCASRNPGNTEAFFGQGTRLTVV.

The V call is TRBV10-3, the J call TRBJ2-7; perhaps TRBD2 as D (6 bases). This CDR3 comprises 12 residues. Per the germline V gene, CDR1 is ENHRY and CDR2 is SYGVKD. V lost 11 bases, J lost 0 bases, and 11 bases lay in between. The CDR3 spells CAVRGSSYEQYF. CDR3 nucleotides: TGTGCCGTCCGGGGGAGCTCCTACGAGCAGTACTTC.

The sample holds many counts of this clonotype. The chain recombines TRBV7-9 with TRBJ1-2; D not certain. With 7 bases removed from V and 4 bases from J, the gap between germline ends came to 16 bases. CDR3 length: 14 residues. Per the germline V gene, CDR1 is SEHNR and CDR2 is FQNEAQ (reference sequence). The CDR3 loop reads CASNPTSTSYGYTF. CDR3 DNA sequence: TGTGCCAGCAACCCGACGTCGACAAGCTATGGCTACACCTTC.

This clonotype was recorded many times. The V call is TRBV19, the J call TRBJ1-3; tentative D call: TRBD1 (6 bases). Trimming shortened V by 6 bases and J by 0 bases, and 15 bases separated the two germline ends. The CDR3 has 16 residues. Germline assignment: CDR1 LNHDA and CDR2 SQIVND (reference sequence). CDR3 sequence: CASRPGQRYSGNTIYF. CDR3 DNA: TGTGCCAGTAGGCCCGGACAGCGATACTCTGGAAACACCATATATTTT.

About this clonotype: An end of the junction differs from the germline gene, which may be a read error. The chain couples TRBV7-3 to TRBJ2-2; TRBD1 might be the D (6 bases). Germline CDR1 is SGHTA and CDR2 is FQGTGA. The CDR3 is made up of 17 amino acids. In nucleotides, the CDR3 is TGTGCCAGCGGTCTCTATAGACAGGCGGATGACACCGGGGAGCTGTCTTTT. Amino acid sequence: CASGLYRQADDTGELSF.

This clonotype was recorded many times. This chain connects TRBV18 to TRBJ2-5, with 7 positions matching TRBD1. The CDR3 is made up of 15 amino acids. Germline-derived CDR1 and CDR2 are KGHSH and LQKENI. V trimming: 3 bases; J trimming: 0 bases; junction bases outside the gene matches: 4. The CDR3 reads CASSPGQVNQETQYF. CDR3 coding DNA: TGTGCCAGCTCACCCGGACAGGTGAACCAAGAGACCCAGTACTTC.

This clonotype has ten or more counts. The chain joins TRBV5-6 to TRBJ2-7, with D tentatively TRBD1 or TRBD2 (6 bases each). CDR1 is SGHDT and CDR2 is YYEEEE in the germline V gene. V dropped 4 bases and J dropped 0 bases, with 14 bases sitting between them. The CDR3 is 15 amino acids. The CDR3 reads CASSGGTPNSYEQYF. The CDR3, as DNA: TGTGCCAGCAGCGGCGGGACACCGAACTCCTACGAGCAGTACTTC.

This clonotype was found many times. The genes are TRBV20-1 and TRBJ2-1; 12 bases map to TRBD2. Germline CDR1 DFQATT, CDR2 SNEGSKA (reference sequence). The CDR3 runs to 15 residues. J was trimmed by 4 bases and V by 7 bases; bases with no gene match: 8. The DNA for the CDR3 is TGCAGTGTTCACTTTCTAGCGGGAGGGTACAATGAGCAGTTCTTC. It translates to CSVHFLAGGYNEQFF.

V is TRBV20-1 and J is TRBJ1-2; TRBD2 might be the D (6 bases). The J call is uncertain, as TRBJ2-7 better fits the DNA end. Germline-derived CDR1 and CDR2 are DFQATT and SNEGSKA (reference sequence). The CDR3 runs 14 residues. This CDR3 reads CSARGLGSSYEQYF. In DNA, the CDR3 is TGCAGTGCTAGGGGTCTCGGGAGCTCCTACGAGCAGTACTTC.

The sample holds many counts of this clonotype. This chain joins TRBV28 and TRBJ1-2, with TRBD1 as a possible D gene (6 bases). CDR3 length: 12 residues. The V gene lost 6 bases and the J gene lost 7 bases, with 12 bases spanning the gap. Germline V lookup: CDR1 MDHEN, CDR2 SYDVKM. The CDR3 DNA reads as TGTGCCAGCAGACCTACAGGGCCTGGCTACACCTTC. Amino acids: CASRPTGPGYTF.

There are many counts of this clonotype. This chain uses TRBV29-1 with TRBJ2-3, with D unresolved. V was clipped by 2 bases and J by 0 bases, with 9 bases between them. Looked up from germline, CDR1 is SQVTM and CDR2 is ANQGSEA. CDR3 length: 14 residues. CDR3 residues: CSVERGTSTDTQYF. The CDR3 nucleotides read TGCAGCGTTGAACGCGGAACTAGCACAGATACGCAGTATTTT.

This chain connects TRBV7-2 to TRBJ2-7, with 7 positions matching TRBD2. This CDR3 region has 13 residues. Trimming cost V 2 bases and J 6 bases; bases outside gene matches: 4. The germline V gene has CDR1 SGHTA and CDR2 FQGNSA. The CDR3 bases are TGTGCCAGCAGCTTACCGGGACTATGCGAGCAGTACTTC. Translated, it gives CASSLPGLCEQYF.

This sequence joins TRBV12-3 or TRBV12-4 and TRBJ1-2; D is undetermined. The CDR3 is 11 residues long. Trimming stripped 6 bases from V and 6 bases from J, with 8 bases between. The CDR3 loop reads CASRGAHGYTF. CDR3 nucleotides: TGTGCCAGCAGGGGAGCTCATGGCTACACCTTC.

This clonotype was seen ten or more times. The chain has TRBV20-1 and TRBJ2-3; D is perhaps TRBD1 or TRBD2 (5 bases each). This CDR3 has 14 amino acids. Between the trimmed V and J ends, which lost 5 bases and 2 bases, there was a span of 14 bases. Germline V gene data show CDR1 as DFQATT and CDR2 as SNEGSKA (reference sequence). CDR3 amino acids: CSAWTLGTTDTQYF. The CDR3 nucleotides read TGCAGTGCTTGGACCCTGGGGACCACAGATACGCAGTATTTT.